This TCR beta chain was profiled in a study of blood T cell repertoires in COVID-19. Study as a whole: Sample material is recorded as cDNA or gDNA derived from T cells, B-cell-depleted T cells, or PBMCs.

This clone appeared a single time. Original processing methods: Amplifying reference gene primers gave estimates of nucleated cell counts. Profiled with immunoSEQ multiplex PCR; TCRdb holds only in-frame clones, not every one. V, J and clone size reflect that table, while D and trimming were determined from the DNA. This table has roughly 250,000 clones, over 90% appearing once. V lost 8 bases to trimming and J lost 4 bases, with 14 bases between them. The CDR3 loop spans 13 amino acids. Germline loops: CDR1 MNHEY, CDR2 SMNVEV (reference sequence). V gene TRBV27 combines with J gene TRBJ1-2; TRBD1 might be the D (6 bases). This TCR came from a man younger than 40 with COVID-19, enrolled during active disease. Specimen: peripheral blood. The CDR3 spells CASRTGSPYGYTF. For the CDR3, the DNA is TGTGCCAGCCGCACAGGGTCCCCCTATGGCTACACCTTC.